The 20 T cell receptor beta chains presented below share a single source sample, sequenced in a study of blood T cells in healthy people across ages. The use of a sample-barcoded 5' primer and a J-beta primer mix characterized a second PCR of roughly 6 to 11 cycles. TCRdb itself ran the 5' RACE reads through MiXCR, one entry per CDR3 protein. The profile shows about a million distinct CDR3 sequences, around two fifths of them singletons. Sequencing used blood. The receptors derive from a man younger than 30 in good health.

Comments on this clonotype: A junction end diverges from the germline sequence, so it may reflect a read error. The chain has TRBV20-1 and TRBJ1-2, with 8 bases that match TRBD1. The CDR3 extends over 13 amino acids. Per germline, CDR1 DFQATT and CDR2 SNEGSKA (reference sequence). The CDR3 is CSAREAGGCGYTF. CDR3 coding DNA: TGCAGTGCCAGAGAAGCAGGGGGCTGTGGCTACACCTTC.

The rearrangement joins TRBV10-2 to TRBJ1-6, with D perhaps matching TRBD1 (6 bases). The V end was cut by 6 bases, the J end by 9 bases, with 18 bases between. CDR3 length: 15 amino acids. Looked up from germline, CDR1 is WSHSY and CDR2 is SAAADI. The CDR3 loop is CASRYAREGGSPLHF. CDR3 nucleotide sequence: TGCGCCAGCAGATACGCCAGGGAAGGGGGTTCACCCCTCCACTTT.

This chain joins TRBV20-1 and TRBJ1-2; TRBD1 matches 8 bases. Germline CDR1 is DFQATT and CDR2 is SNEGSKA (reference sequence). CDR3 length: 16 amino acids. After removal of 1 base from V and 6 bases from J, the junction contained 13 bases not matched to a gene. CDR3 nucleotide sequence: TGCAGTGCTAGAGCCCCGGGACAGGTATCCGGAGATGGCTACACCTTC. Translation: CSARAPGQVSGDGYTF.

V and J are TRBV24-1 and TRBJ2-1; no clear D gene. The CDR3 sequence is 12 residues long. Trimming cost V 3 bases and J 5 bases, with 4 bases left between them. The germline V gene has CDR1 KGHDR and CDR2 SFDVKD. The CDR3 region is CATSDIDNEQFF. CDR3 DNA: TGTGCCACCAGTGATATAGACAATGAGCAGTTCTTC.

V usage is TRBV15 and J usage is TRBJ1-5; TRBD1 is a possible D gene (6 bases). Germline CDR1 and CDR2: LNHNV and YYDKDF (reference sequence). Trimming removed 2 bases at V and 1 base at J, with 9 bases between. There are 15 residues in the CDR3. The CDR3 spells CATSRFQGSNQPQHF. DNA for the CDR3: TGTGCCACCAGCAGATTTCAGGGGAGCAATCAGCCCCAGCATTTT.

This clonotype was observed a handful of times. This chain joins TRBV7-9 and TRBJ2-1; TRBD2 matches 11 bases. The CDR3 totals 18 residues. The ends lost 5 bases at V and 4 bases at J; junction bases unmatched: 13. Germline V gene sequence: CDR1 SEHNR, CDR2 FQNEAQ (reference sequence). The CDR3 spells CASSPRASGGLHYNEQFF. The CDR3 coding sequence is TGTGCCAGCAGCCCACGGGCTAGCGGGGGGCTCCATTACAATGAGCAGTTCTTC.

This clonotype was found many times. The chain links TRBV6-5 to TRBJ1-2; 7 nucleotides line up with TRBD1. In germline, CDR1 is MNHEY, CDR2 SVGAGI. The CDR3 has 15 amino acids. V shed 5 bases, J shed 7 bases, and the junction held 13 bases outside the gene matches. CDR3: CASSEAGTAHLGYTF. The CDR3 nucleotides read TGTGCCAGCAGTGAGGCCGGGACAGCGCACCTTGGCTACACCTTC.

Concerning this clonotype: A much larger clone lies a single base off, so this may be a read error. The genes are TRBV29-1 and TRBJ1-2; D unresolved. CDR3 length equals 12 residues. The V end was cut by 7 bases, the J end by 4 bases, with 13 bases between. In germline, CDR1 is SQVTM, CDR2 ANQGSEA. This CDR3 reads CSAEDTGYGYTF. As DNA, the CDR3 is TGCAGCGCAGAGGATACGGGCTATGGCTACACCTTC. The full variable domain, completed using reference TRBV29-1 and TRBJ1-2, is SAVISQKPSRDICQRGTSLTIQCQVDSQVTMMFWYRQQPGQSLTLIATANQGSEATYESGFVIDKFPISRPNLTFSTLTVSNMSPEDSSIYLCSAEDTGYGYTFGSGTRLTVV.

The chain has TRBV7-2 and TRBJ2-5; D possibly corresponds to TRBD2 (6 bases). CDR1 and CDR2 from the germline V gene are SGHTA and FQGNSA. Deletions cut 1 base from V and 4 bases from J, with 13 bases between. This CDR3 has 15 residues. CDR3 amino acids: CASSLVNRESETQYF. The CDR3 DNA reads TGTGCCAGCAGCTTAGTGAATCGGGAGTCAGAGACCCAGTACTTC.

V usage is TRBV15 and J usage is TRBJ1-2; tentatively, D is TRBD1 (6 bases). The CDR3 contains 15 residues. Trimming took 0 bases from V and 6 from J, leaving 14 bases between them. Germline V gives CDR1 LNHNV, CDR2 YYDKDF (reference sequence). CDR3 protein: CATSRDRQDWNGYTF. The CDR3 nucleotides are TGTGCCACCAGCAGAGATCGACAGGATTGGAATGGCTACACCTTC.

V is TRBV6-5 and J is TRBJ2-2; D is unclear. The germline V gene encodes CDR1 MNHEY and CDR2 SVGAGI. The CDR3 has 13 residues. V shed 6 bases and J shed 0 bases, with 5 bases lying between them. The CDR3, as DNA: TGTGCCAGCAGGTACACGAACACCGGGGAGCTGTTTTTT. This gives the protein CASRYTNTGELFF.

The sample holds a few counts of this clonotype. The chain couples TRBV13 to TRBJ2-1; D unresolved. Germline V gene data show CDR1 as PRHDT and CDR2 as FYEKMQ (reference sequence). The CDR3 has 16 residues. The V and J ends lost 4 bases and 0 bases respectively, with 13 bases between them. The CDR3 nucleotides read TGTGCCAGCAGCTCGCTGACAACGAGCTCCTACAATGAGCAGTTCTTC. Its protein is CASSSLTTSSYNEQFF.

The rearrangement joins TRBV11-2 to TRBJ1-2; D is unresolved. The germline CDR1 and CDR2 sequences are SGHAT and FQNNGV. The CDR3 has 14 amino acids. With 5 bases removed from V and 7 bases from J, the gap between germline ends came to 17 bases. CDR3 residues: CASSPSGGLGGYTF. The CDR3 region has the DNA TGTGCCAGCAGCCCGAGCGGAGGGTTGGGTGGCTACACCTTC.

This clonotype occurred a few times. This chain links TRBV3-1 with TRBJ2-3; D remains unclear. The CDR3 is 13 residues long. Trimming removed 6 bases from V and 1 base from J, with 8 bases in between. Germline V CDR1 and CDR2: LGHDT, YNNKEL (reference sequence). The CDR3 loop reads CASRARRTDTQYF. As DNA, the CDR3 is TGTGCCAGCAGGGCGCGGCGCACAGATACGCAGTATTTT.

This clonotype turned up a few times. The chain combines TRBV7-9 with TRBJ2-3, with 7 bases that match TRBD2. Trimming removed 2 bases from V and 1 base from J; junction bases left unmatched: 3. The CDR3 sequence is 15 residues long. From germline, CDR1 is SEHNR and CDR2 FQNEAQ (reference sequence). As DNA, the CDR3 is TGTGCCAGCAGCTTACCTAGCGGCCGCACAGATACGCAGTATTTT. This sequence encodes CASSLPSGRTDTQYF.

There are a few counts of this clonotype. Here the CDR3 DNA reads TGTGCCAGCAGCGGCCTAGCGGGGGCTAACAACAATGAGCAGTTCTTC. It specifies CASSGLAGANNNEQFF. The chain employs TRBV9 and TRBJ2-1; TRBD2 matches at 10 bases. The V gene's germline CDR1 is SGDLS and CDR2 YYNGEE. V was pared by 3 bases and J by 5 bases, with 8 bases of the junction left unmatched. The CDR3 consists of 16 residues.

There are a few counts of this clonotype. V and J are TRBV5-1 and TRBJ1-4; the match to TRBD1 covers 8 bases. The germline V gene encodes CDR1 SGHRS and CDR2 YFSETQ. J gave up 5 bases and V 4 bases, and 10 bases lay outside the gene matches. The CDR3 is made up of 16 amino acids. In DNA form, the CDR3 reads TGCGCCAGCAGCCGAACTCCCGGGACAGGAAATGAAAAACTGTTTTTT. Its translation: CASSRTPGTGNEKLFF.

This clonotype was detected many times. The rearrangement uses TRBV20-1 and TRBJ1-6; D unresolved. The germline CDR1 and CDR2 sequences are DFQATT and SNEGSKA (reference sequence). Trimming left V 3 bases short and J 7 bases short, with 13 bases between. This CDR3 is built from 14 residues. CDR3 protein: CSASSGRFNSPLHF. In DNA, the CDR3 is TGCAGTGCTAGCAGCGGCAGATTCAATTCACCCCTCCACTTT.

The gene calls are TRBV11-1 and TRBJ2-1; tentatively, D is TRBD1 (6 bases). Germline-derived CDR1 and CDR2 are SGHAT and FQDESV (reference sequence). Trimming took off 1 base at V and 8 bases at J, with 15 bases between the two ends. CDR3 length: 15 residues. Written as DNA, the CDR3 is TGTGCCAGCAGCTTAGTTCAGGGGCTTCATGATGAGCAGTTCTTC. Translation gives CASSLVQGLHDEQFF.

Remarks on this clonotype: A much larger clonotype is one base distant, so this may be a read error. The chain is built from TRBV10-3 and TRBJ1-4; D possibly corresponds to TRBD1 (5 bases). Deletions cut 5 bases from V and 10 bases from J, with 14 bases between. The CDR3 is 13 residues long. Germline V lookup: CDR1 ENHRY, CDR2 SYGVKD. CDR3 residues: CAISLTGGPKLFF. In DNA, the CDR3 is TGTGCCATCAGTCTCACCGGGGGACCAAAACTGTTTTTT.